A single sample gave rise to the 32 T cell receptor beta chains below, sequenced in a study of T cells in Graves' hyperthyroidism and ophthalmopathy. Amplified TCR beta CDR3 regions derived from RNA transcripts. First-round RT-PCR with HTBI primers amplified the TCR CDR3 region. TCRdb re-derived calls from the multiplex PCR reads in MiXCR, one entry per CDR3 protein. The sample shows fewer than 900,000 distinct CDR3 sequences, 15% to 20% of them seen only once. The sample consisted of blood. The receptors were gathered from a man aged 18 to 35 with Graves' hyperthyroidism.

The rearrangement links TRBV29-1 to TRBJ1-3, with TRBD1 as a possible D gene (5 bases). The germline V gene has CDR1 SQVTM and CDR2 ANQGSEA. There are 13 residues in the CDR3. The V and J ends lost 4 bases and 4 bases respectively, with 11 bases between them. CDR3 DNA: TGCAGCGTTGTGGGGGTCTCCGGAAACACCATATATTTT. Its translation: CSVVGVSGNTIYF.

With regard to this clonotype: This sequence may be a read error, since a much larger clone differs from it by one base. The chain carries TRBV27 and TRBJ2-1; maybe TRBD2 (6 bases). TRBJ2-7 explains the end of the DNA better; the J call may be wrong. CDR1 is MNHEY and CDR2 is SMNVEV in the germline V gene (reference sequence). The CDR3 extends over 15 amino acids. CDR3 bases: TGTGCCAGCAGTTTTGGACTACCCTCCTACAATGAGCAGTACTTC. It specifies CASSFGLPSYNEQYF.

This clonotype was observed a few times. The chain employs TRBV7-6 and TRBJ2-3; D possibly matches TRBD1 or TRBD2 (5 bases each). Trimming shortened V by 5 bases and J by 1 base, and 16 bases separated the two germline ends. Germline CDR1 and CDR2: SGHVS and FNYEAQ. The CDR3 sequence is 16 residues long. CDR3 bases: TGTGCCAGCAGCCATACGCTGGGACGGGGCACAGATACGCAGTATTTT. This gives the protein CASSHTLGRGTDTQYF.

This clonotype was counted at least ten times. The chain is built from TRBV30 and TRBJ1-1, with D possibly TRBD1 on 5 matching bases. The ends were cut back, 5 bases at V and 1 base at J, with 11 bases in the middle. CDR1 is GTSNPN, CDR2 SVGIG, per germline (reference sequence). This CDR3 contains 13 residues. The CDR3 loop is CAWDRQPNTEAFF. CDR3 in DNA: TGTGCCTGGGATAGACAGCCGAACACTGAAGCTTTCTTT.

V is TRBV7-3 and J is TRBJ1-3; D uncertain. V dropped 1 base and J dropped 0 bases, with 10 bases sitting between them. Germline V gene lookup returns CDR1 SGHTA and CDR2 FQGTGA. The length of the CDR3 is 16 residues. Here the CDR3 reads CASSLRAASSGNTIYF. In DNA, the CDR3 is TGTGCCAGCAGCTTAAGGGCGGCGAGCTCTGGAAACACCATATATTTT. Drawing the rest from reference TRBV7-3 and TRBJ1-3, the complete variable domain is GAGVSQTPSNKVTEKGKYVELRCDPISGHTALYWYRQSLGQGPEFLIYFQGTGAADDSGLPNDRFFAVRPEGSVSTLKIQRTERGDSAVYLCASSLRAASSGNTIYFGEGSWLTVV.

Only a few counts were recorded for this clonotype. The chain combines TRBV7-9 with TRBJ1-2; D unclear. Germline V CDR1 and CDR2: SEHNR, FQNEAQ (reference sequence). The CDR3 runs to 14 residues. Deletions cut 0 bases from V and 3 bases from J, with 8 bases between. In DNA form, the CDR3 reads TGTGCCAGCAGCTTAGCAGGGAGACACTATGGCTACACCTTC. Residues: CASSLAGRHYGYTF. Full variable domain (rest looked up from reference TRBV7-9 and TRBJ1-2): DTGVSQNPRHKITKRGQNVTFRCDPISEHNRLYWYRQTLGQGPEFLTYFQNEAQLEKSRLLSDRFSAERPKGSFSTLEIQRTEQGDSAMYLCASSLAGRHYGYTFGSGTRLTVV.

The J gene is TRBJ2-7, the V gene TRBV6-1, with 10 bases identical to TRBD1. The CDR3 loop spans 16 amino acids. J was trimmed by 2 bases and V by 4 bases; bases with no gene match: 8. CDR1 and CDR2 (germline): MNHNS, SASEGT. The CDR3 here is CASSVPAGTGAYEQYF. CDR3 in DNA: TGTGCCAGCAGTGTCCCGGCCGGGACAGGGGCCTACGAGCAGTACTTC.

This clonotype showed up many times. V and J are TRBV20-1 and TRBJ2-3, with no clear D. CDR1 is DFQATT, CDR2 SNEGSKA, per germline (reference sequence). The ends were cut back, 5 bases at V and 2 bases at J, with 11 bases in the middle. This CDR3 contains 13 residues. The CDR3 DNA follows: TGCAGTGCTCTCCCCCTGGACACAGATACGCAGTATTTT. Amino acids: CSALPLDTDTQYF.

Here the CDR3 reads CATRPRGQSSYNEQFF. CDR3 nucleotide sequence: TGTGCCACCAGACCTCGTGGCCAGAGCTCCTACAATGAGCAGTTCTTC. The chain combines TRBV15 with TRBJ2-1; D call uncertain. Trimming cost V 6 bases and J 0 bases, with 15 bases left between them. Germline loops: CDR1 LNHNV, CDR2 YYDKDF (reference sequence). CDR3 length equals 16 residues. Variable domain in full (rest from reference TRBV15 and TRBJ2-1): DAMVIQNPRYQVTQFGKPVTLSCSQTLNHNVMYWYQQKSSQAPKLLFHYYDKDFNNEADTPDNFQSRRPNTSFCFLDIRSPGLGDTAMYLCATRPRGQSSYNEQFFGPGTRLTVL.

The V gene is TRBV9, the J gene TRBJ2-1; 8 bases fit TRBD2. V lost 5 bases, J lost 0 bases, and 19 bases stayed unmatched. The CDR3 runs to 20 residues. Germline values: CDR1 SGDLS, CDR2 YYNGEE. The CDR3 protein is CASSTPTRVGREGSYNEQFF. Here the CDR3 DNA reads TGTGCCAGCAGTACCCCGACCAGGGTGGGACGGGAGGGCTCCTACAATGAGCAGTTCTTC.

This chain uses TRBV19 with TRBJ2-1; D not certain. V lost 3 bases and J 0 bases, leaving 9 bases between the germline ends. This CDR3 has 15 amino acids. Germline CDR1 LNHDA, CDR2 SQIVND (reference sequence). The CDR3 bases are TGTGCCAGTAGTATCGAGCGTTTCTCCTACAATGAGCAGTTCTTC. Its protein is CASSIERFSYNEQFF.

This clonotype was found a few times. As DNA, the CDR3 is TGTGCCAGTGCCCCATTGACAGAGAACACTGAAGCTTTCTTT. Translating gives CASAPLTENTEAFF. The rearrangement uses TRBV19 and TRBJ1-1, with D maybe TRBD1 (5 bases). CDR3 length: 14 amino acids. Trimming stripped 8 bases from V and 1 base from J, with 14 bases between. Germline CDR1 is LNHDA and CDR2 is SQIVND (reference sequence).

The chain carries TRBV12-3 or TRBV12-4 and TRBJ2-2; D gene unclear. V gave up 3 bases and J gave up 1 base, with 6 bases separating them. The CDR3 totals 14 residues. CDR3 nucleotides: TGTGCCAGCAGTTTTACAGTGAACACCGGGGAGCTGTTTTTT. Protein product: CASSFTVNTGELFF.

CDR3 nucleotides: TGTGCCAGCAGCGTAGCTGGCAGGTTTAGCCCCTATGGCTACACCTTC. Its protein product is CASSVAGRFSPYGYTF. The V call is TRBV9, the J call TRBJ1-2; D not certain. Trimming took off 0 bases at V and 4 bases at J, with 16 bases between the two ends. The CDR3 spans 16 residues. Per the germline V gene, CDR1 is SGDLS and CDR2 is YYNGEE. Full variable domain (rest looked up from reference TRBV9 and TRBJ1-2): DSGVTQTPKHLITATGQRVTLRCSPRSGDLSVYWYQQSLDQGLQFLIQYYNGEERAKGNILERFSAQQFPDLHSELNLSSLELGDSALYFCASSVAGRFSPYGYTFGSGTRLTVV.

The rearrangement links TRBV28 to TRBJ2-7, with TRBD2 identical over 8 bases. CDR1 MDHEN and CDR2 SYDVKM come from the germline V gene. The CDR3 runs 15 residues. Germline trimming cut 3 bases from V and 3 bases from J; bases unmatched to any gene: 7. The DNA for the CDR3 is TGTGCCAGCAGTTTCTTGTGGCGGGAGGTCTACGAGCAGTACTTC. Encoded protein: CASSFLWREVYEQYF.

J is TRBJ2-1 and V is TRBV19; D may match TRBD1 or TRBD2 (5 bases each). Trimming removed 3 bases at V and 7 bases at J, with 13 bases between. This CDR3 comprises 14 residues. Germline values: CDR1 LNHDA, CDR2 SQIVND (reference sequence). The CDR3 sequence: CASSIGTTNNEQFF. DNA of the CDR3: TGTGCCAGTAGTATCGGGACCACCAATAATGAGCAGTTCTTC.

The chain employs TRBV29-1 and TRBJ1-4; D uncertain. From germline, CDR1 is SQVTM and CDR2 ANQGSEA. There are 12 residues in the CDR3. Trimming pared 3 bases from V and 6 bases from J, leaving 8 bases between. CDR3 loop: CSVESGYEKLFF. In DNA, the CDR3 is TGCAGCGTTGAGTCGGGCTATGAAAAACTGTTTTTT.

The rearrangement links TRBV4-1 to TRBJ2-7; TRBD2 agrees at 11 bases. The CDR3 totals 15 residues. The V segment lost 5 bases and the J segment 3 bases; nucleotides outside the gene matches: 6. Germline V gives CDR1 MGHRA, CDR2 YSYEKL. The CDR3 loop reads CASSTPTSGNYEQYF. In nucleotides, the CDR3 is TGCGCCAGCAGCACCCCGACTAGCGGGAACTACGAGCAGTACTTC.

This clonotype showed up many times. This chain links TRBV18 with TRBJ1-1; no definite D call. Trimming removed 1 base from V and 1 base from J, with 13 bases in between. The CDR3 loop spans 16 amino acids. Germline V gene sequence: CDR1 KGHSH, CDR2 LQKENI. The CDR3 loop reads CASSPRTGRRNTEAFF. Written as DNA, the CDR3 is TGTGCCAGCTCACCACGAACCGGGAGGAGGAACACTGAAGCTTTCTTT.

This clonotype occurred a few times. The J gene is TRBJ2-2, the V gene TRBV10-3, with a possible D match to TRBD1 (5 bases). Per germline, CDR1 ENHRY and CDR2 SYGVKD. V lost 11 bases and J 8 bases, leaving 12 bases between the germline ends. The CDR3 has 11 amino acids. The chain's CDR3 is CASWGNGELFF. For the CDR3, the DNA is TGTGCCTCATGGGGCAATGGGGAGCTGTTTTTT.

At least ten counts were recorded for this clonotype. CDR3 DNA: TGTGCCAGCAGCTTAGAAAGCAGCACAGATACGCAGTATTTT. It encodes CASSLESSTDTQYF. This chain joins TRBV7-2 and TRBJ2-3; D gene ambiguous. CDR3 length equals 14 residues. Germline assignment: CDR1 SGHTA and CDR2 FQGNSA. With 1 base removed from V and 0 bases from J, the gap between germline ends came to 5 bases.

This clonotype has more than one count but fewer than ten. V gene TRBV5-6 combines with J gene TRBJ2-7; the D is unclear. Germline-derived CDR1 and CDR2 are SGHDT and YYEEEE. The V end lost 1 base, the J end lost 5 bases, and 13 bases lay between the germline ends. This CDR3 spans 14 amino acids. The DNA for the CDR3 is TGTGCCAGCAGCTTGCTAGGACCGGCGGACGAGCAGTACTTC. Its protein is CASSLLGPADEQYF. Together with reference TRBV5-6 and TRBJ2-7, the CDR3 gives the full variable domain: DAGVTQSPTHLIKTRGQQVTLRCSPKSGHDTVSWYQQALGQGPQFIFQYYEEEERQRGNFPDRFSGHQFPNYSSELNVNALLLGDSALYLCASSLLGPADEQYFGPGTRLTVT.

This clonotype came up a few times. The rearrangement links TRBV18 to TRBJ2-4, with D tentatively TRBD2 (5 bases). The V gene's germline CDR1 is KGHSH and CDR2 LQKENI. V lost 3 bases, J lost 8 bases, and 14 bases lay in between. This CDR3 spans 14 amino acids. CDR3 residues: CASSPSRGADIQYF. The CDR3 DNA is TGTGCCAGCTCACCTAGCCGGGGTGCGGACATTCAGTACTTC.

This clonotype was seen at least ten times. The V gene is TRBV20-1, the J gene TRBJ2-5, with 11 nucleotides matching TRBD2. The V segment lost 6 bases and the J segment 1 base; nucleotides outside the gene matches: 7. Germline V gene data show CDR1 as DFQATT and CDR2 as SNEGSKA (reference sequence). CDR3 length: 15 amino acids. The CDR3 is CSAKRLAGFQETQYF. For the CDR3, the DNA is TGCAGTGCGAAAAGACTAGCGGGGTTCCAAGAGACCCAGTACTTC.

This rearrangement joins TRBV6-1 to TRBJ2-1, with 7 bases matching TRBD2. The CDR3 has 13 residues. The V segment lost 8 bases and the J segment 2 bases; nucleotides outside the gene matches: 3. Germline V lookup: CDR1 MNHNS, CDR2 SASEGT. In DNA, the CDR3 is TGTGCCAGCCCAGCGGGGCCCTACAATGAGCAGTTCTTC. Translation gives CASPAGPYNEQFF.

The V and J genes are TRBV19 and TRBJ1-2, with 10 positions matching TRBD1. This CDR3 comprises 15 residues. From germline, CDR1 is LNHDA and CDR2 SQIVND (reference sequence). Trimming cost V 4 bases and J 3 bases; bases outside gene matches: 5. CDR3 in DNA: TGTGCCAGTAGTAACAGACAGGGGGCACACTATGGCTACACCTTC. As protein: CASSNRQGAHYGYTF.

V and J are TRBV4-2 and TRBJ2-1; D possibly uses TRBD1 or TRBD2 (6 bases each). The germline V gene has CDR1 LGHNA and CDR2 YNFKEQ. Trimming took 1 base from V and 7 from J, leaving 14 bases between them. The CDR3 covers 15 residues. The CDR3 loop reads CASSQARGGRNEQFF. The CDR3 nucleotides read TGTGCCAGCAGCCAAGCCAGGGGAGGTCGAAATGAGCAGTTCTTC.

This sequence joins TRBV7-9 and TRBJ2-1, with D tentatively TRBD2 (5 bases). Per germline, CDR1 SEHNR and CDR2 FQNEAQ (reference sequence). The germline V and J ends were trimmed by 5 bases and 11 bases, with 16 bases remaining between them. This CDR3 spans 13 amino acids. The CDR3 nucleotides are TGTGCCAGCAGCCTACCCTGGACTGGCAAGCAGTTCTTC. Translation: CASSLPWTGKQFF.

This chain joins TRBV2 and TRBJ2-3, with 15 bases aligning to TRBD2. CDR1 and CDR2 from the germline V gene are SNHLY and FYNNEI. CDR3 length: 16 amino acids. The V and J ends lost 8 bases and 5 bases, in that order; junction bases with no gene match: 8. The CDR3: CASSGGLAGGGDTQYF. The CDR3 DNA sequence: TGTGCCAGCTCAGGGGGACTAGCGGGAGGTGGAGATACGCAGTATTTT.

The chain carries TRBV3-1 and TRBJ2-2; TRBD1 is a possible D gene (6 bases). In germline, CDR1 is LGHDT, CDR2 YNNKEL (reference sequence). V was shortened by 4 bases and J by 4 bases, with 13 bases between the two germline ends. The CDR3 sequence is 15 residues long. In nucleotides, the CDR3 is TGTGCCAGCAGCCCATCCGACAGGCGCACCGGGGAGCTGTTTTTT. This gives the protein CASSPSDRRTGELFF.

This clonotype showed up many times. V gene TRBV12-3 or TRBV12-4 combines with J gene TRBJ2-1, with D perhaps TRBD1 (5 bases). CDR3 length: 11 residues. Trimming shortened V by 7 bases and J by 9 bases, and 10 bases separated the two germline ends. The CDR3 coding sequence is TGTGCCAGCACCCAGGGAAGTGAGCAGTTCTTC. Encoded protein: CASTQGSEQFF.

This clonotype appeared many times. The chain joins TRBV29-1 to TRBJ2-3; no reliable D call. This CDR3 contains 15 residues. Trimming took off 4 bases at V and 5 bases at J, with 19 bases between the two ends. Germline lookup yields CDR1 SQVTM and CDR2 ANQGSEA. CDR3 bases: TGCAGCGTTGGATTTGGGGTATTAAGGGTAGATACGCAGTATTTT. Its protein product is CSVGFGVLRVDTQYF.